This TCR beta chain was captured by sequencing in a study of T cell clonality in common variable immunodeficiency. General observations from the study: CVID subjects had higher TCRbeta clonality than healthy controls, most marked in about a third.

With 4 bases clipped from V and 5 bases from J, the junction kept 10 bases outside the gene matches. The V gene's germline CDR1 is KGHSH and CDR2 LQKENI. The CDR3 length is 15 residues. Blood samples were heparinized, roughly 5 to 9 ml per donor. Assay: immunoSEQ multiplex PCR; the TCRdb copy retains only in-frame clones and omits some. The profile covers roughly 40,000 clones, none occurring a single time. This clone was counted many times. Its antigen remains unidentified. The read falls 3 residues short of the CDR3 end, and the missing part is taken from the germline J gene. The receptor's source is a person aged 18 to 70 in good health. Sample: peripheral blood mononuclear cells. V gene TRBV18 combines with J gene TRBJ1-1; 7 nucleotides agree with TRBD1. The covered CDR3 bases are TGTGCCAGCTCACAGGAAGGGGGCGAGGGGACTGAA. Translated: CASSQEGGEGTE. The entire CDR3 protein is CASSQEGGEGTEAFF.